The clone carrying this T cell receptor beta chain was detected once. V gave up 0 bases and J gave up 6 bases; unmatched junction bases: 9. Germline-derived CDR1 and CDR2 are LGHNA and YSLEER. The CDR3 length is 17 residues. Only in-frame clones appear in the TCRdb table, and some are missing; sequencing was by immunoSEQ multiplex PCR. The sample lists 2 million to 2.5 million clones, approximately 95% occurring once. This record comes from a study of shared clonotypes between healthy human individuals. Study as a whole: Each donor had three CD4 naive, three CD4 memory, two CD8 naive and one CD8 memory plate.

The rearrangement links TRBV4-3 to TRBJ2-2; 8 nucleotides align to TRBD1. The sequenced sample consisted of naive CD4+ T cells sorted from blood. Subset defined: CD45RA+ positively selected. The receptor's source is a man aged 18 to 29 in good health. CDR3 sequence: CASSQEGQGSAAGELFF. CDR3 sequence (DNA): TGCGCCAGCAGCCAAGAAGGACAGGGATCGGCGGCCGGGGAGCTGTTTTTT.